Each of the 7 T cell receptor beta chains below was sequenced from the same sample in a study of control samples from healthy donors and cancer patients. Clones were sequenced by immunoSEQ multiplex PCR, and TCRdb holds only the in-frame ones, with some missing. The sample lists roughly 130,000 clones, about 93% seen once, with over 1.5% in the top ten. Sequencing was done on a sample of PBMCs. Receptor source: a man between 45 and 60 years old with head and neck cancer.

The gene calls are TRBV7-2 and TRBJ1-1; TRBD1 is a possible D gene (5 bases). Per the germline V gene, CDR1 is SGHTA and CDR2 is FQGNSA. This CDR3 contains 13 residues. V was clipped by 2 bases and J by 12 bases, with 16 bases between them. CDR3 in amino acids: CASSLNQGGGTFF. The CDR3 bases are TGTGCCAGCAGCTTAAATCAGGGCGGAGGAACTTTCTTT. The full variable domain, its missing parts supplied by reference TRBV7-2 and TRBJ1-1, is GAGVSQSPSNKVTEKGKDVELRCDPISGHTALYWYRQSLGQGLEFLIYFQGNSAPDKSGLPSDRFSAERTGGSVSTLTIQRTQQEDSAVYLCASSLNQGGGTFFGQGTRLTVV.

The chain links TRBV19 to TRBJ1-5; D is undetermined. The germline V gene has CDR1 LNHDA and CDR2 SQIVND (reference sequence). The length of the CDR3 is 14 residues. Trimming took 7 bases from V and 2 from J, leaving 12 bases between them. In nucleotides, the CDR3 is TGTGCCAGTAATGGACGGCTAGGCAATCAGCCCCAGCATTTT. This gives the protein CASNGRLGNQPQHF.

J is TRBJ1-4 and V is TRBV18; TRBD1 matches at 9 bases. Germline-derived CDR1 and CDR2 are KGHSH and LQKENI. V lost 3 bases to trimming and J lost 7 bases; unmatched junction nucleotides: 6. This CDR3 has 15 residues. The CDR3 spells CASSPAGQGSEKLFF. DNA of the CDR3: TGTGCCAGCTCACCGGCGGGACAGGGTAGTGAAAAACTGTTTTTT.

J is TRBJ2-2 and V is TRBV7-3; tentatively, D is TRBD1 (6 bases). Germline-derived CDR1 and CDR2 are SGHTA and FQGTGA. The V gene lost 4 bases and the J gene lost 4 bases, with 13 bases spanning the gap. This CDR3 has 15 amino acids. CDR3 sequence: CASSSTGRSTGELFF. CDR3 nucleotides: TGTGCCAGCAGCTCGACAGGAAGGAGCACCGGGGAGCTGTTTTTT.

This chain connects TRBV7-9 to TRBJ2-1, with 8 bases identical to TRBD1. Germline CDR1 SEHNR, CDR2 FQNEAQ (reference sequence). CDR3 length equals 16 residues. V lost 7 bases to trimming and J lost 6 bases; unmatched junction nucleotides: 14. The CDR3 is CASTKPKQGAGNEQFF. CDR3 coding DNA: TGTGCCAGCACCAAACCAAAGCAGGGGGCTGGCAATGAGCAGTTCTTC.

V is TRBV4-1 and J is TRBJ2-3; tentative D call: TRBD2 (6 bases). The CDR3 has 16 residues. Germline V gene data show CDR1 as MGHRA and CDR2 as YSYEKL. V shed 4 bases and J shed 5 bases, with 19 bases lying between them. For the CDR3, the DNA is TGCGCCAGCAGCCCGAGCACTAGCCGATTGTTAGATACGCAGTATTTT. Its protein is CASSPSTSRLLDTQYF.

The CDR3 DNA reads TGTGCCAGCTCACCGGCGACTAACTATGGCTACACCTTC. It is translated as CASSPATNYGYTF. The chain couples TRBV18 to TRBJ1-2; D is undetermined. Germline assignment: CDR1 KGHSH and CDR2 LQKENI. The CDR3 sequence is 13 residues long. V shed 3 bases and J shed 0 bases, with 5 bases lying between them. The full variable domain, completed using reference TRBV18 and TRBJ1-2, is NAGVMQNPRHLVRRRGQEARLRCSPMKGHSHVYWYRQLPEEGLKFMVYLQKENIIDESGMPKERFSAEFPKEGPSILRIQQVVRGDSAAYFCASSPATNYGYTFGSGTRLTVV.